Each of the 26 T cell receptor beta chains below was sequenced from the same sample in a study of CD8+ T cells in alopecia areata. Following RNA extraction, reverse transcription yielded cDNA that acted as the sequencing template. Assay used: immunoSEQ multiplex PCR; TCRdb lists only in-frame clones, some missing. This table holds about 160,000 clones, about three fifths found once. Treatment meaning: oral pan-JAK inhibitor, 5-10 mg twice daily. The sequences come from CD4+ T cells sorted from blood, collected at week 4, from a patient treated with tofacitinib. These receptors were collected from a human donor with alopecia areata.

Only a few counts were recorded for this clone. The V call is TRBV27, the J call TRBJ1-2, with no clear D. With 0 bases removed from V and 7 bases from J, the gap between germline ends came to 12 bases. This CDR3 contains 14 residues. Per germline, CDR1 MNHEY and CDR2 SMNVEV (reference sequence). The CDR3: CASSLSMGIGGYTF. The CDR3 DNA is TGTGCCAGCAGTTTATCGATGGGGATTGGTGGCTACACCTTC.

The chain recombines TRBV29-1 with TRBJ2-3, with a tentative D call TRBD2 (6 bases). Germline CDR1 is SQVTM and CDR2 is ANQGSEA. V lost 0 bases to trimming and J lost 2 bases, with 12 bases between them. The CDR3 totals 15 residues. The CDR3 DNA sequence: TGCAGCGTTGAAGAACCGCGGGACTCCACAGATACGCAGTATTTT. Translated, it gives CSVEEPRDSTDTQYF.

The V gene is TRBV5-1, the J gene TRBJ2-5; 8 bases fit TRBD1. The CDR3 is 14 residues long. J was trimmed by 5 bases and V by 3 bases; bases with no gene match: 6. Germline V gives CDR1 SGHRS, CDR2 YFSETQ. The CDR3 DNA reads as TGCGCCAGCAGCTCGCTGACAGGGGAGGAGACCCAGTACTTC. Its translation is CASSSLTGEETQYF.

J is TRBJ1-5 and V is TRBV27; D is unclear. Germline CDR1 is MNHEY and CDR2 is SMNVEV (reference sequence). The CDR3 has 15 amino acids. Trimming left V 2 bases short and J 0 bases short, with 8 bases between. CDR3 nucleotides: TGTGCCAGCAGTTTAAGTCCGTATAGCAATCAGCCCCAGCATTTT. It is translated as CASSLSPYSNQPQHF.

The CDR3 bases are TGTGCCAGCAGCATTAGCGGGGAGCTTTCCTACAATGAGCAGTTCTTC. It translates to CASSISGELSYNEQFF. The chain carries TRBV9 and TRBJ2-1; 8 nucleotides match TRBD2. Germline V gene sequence: CDR1 SGDLS, CDR2 YYNGEE. The junction had 7 bases not matched to a gene; V was cut back by 4 bases and J by 1 base. CDR3 length: 16 residues.

This clone has only a few counts. This chain uses TRBV29-1 with TRBJ2-1, with TRBD1 identical over 10 bases. V dropped 3 bases and J dropped 2; count of bases not matched to a gene: 13. Germline assignment: CDR1 SQVTM and CDR2 ANQGSEA. This CDR3 spans 18 amino acids. CDR3 sequence (DNA): TGCAGCGTTGACAGACGAAAGGACAGGGGGTCCCCCTACAATGAGCAGTTCTTC. It encodes CSVDRRKDRGSPYNEQFF.

This sequence joins TRBV2 and TRBJ2-1, with a possible D match to TRBD1 (6 bases). The CDR3 has 14 amino acids. Per germline, CDR1 SNHLY and CDR2 FYNNEI. V was shortened by 6 bases and J by 4 bases, with 13 bases between the two germline ends. CDR3 nucleotide sequence: TGTGCCAGCAGCGAACGGACAGATTACAATGAGCAGTTCTTC. Amino acids: CASSERTDYNEQFF.

The rearrangement joins TRBV11-2 to TRBJ2-1; D is uncertain. The CDR3 loop spans 14 amino acids. V lost 2 bases and J lost 3, with 8 bases in between. In germline, CDR1 is SGHAT, CDR2 FQNNGV. The CDR3 here is CASSLLSFYNEQFF. The CDR3 bases are TGTGCCAGCAGCTTACTAAGCTTCTACAATGAGCAGTTCTTC.

This rearrangement joins TRBV6-1 to TRBJ1-1; D perhaps matches TRBD1 (5 bases). V was cut by 2 bases and J by 7 bases, with 11 bases left in between. The CDR3 length is 13 residues. Germline V gene sequence: CDR1 MNHNS, CDR2 SASEGT. In nucleotides, the CDR3 is TGTGCCAGCAGTGAACTACCAGGGTTTGAAGCTTTCTTT. It codes for CASSELPGFEAFF.

The chain couples TRBV30 to TRBJ1-6, with 7 nucleotides matching TRBD1. V lost 4 bases and J lost 11; bases outside the gene matches: 8. In germline, CDR1 is GTSNPN, CDR2 SVGIG (reference sequence). The CDR3 has 13 residues. This chain's CDR3 is CAWTGQVETPLHF. The CDR3 DNA is TGTGCCTGGACCGGACAGGTGGAAACACCCCTCCACTTT.

This clone has more than one count but fewer than ten. V is TRBV9 and J is TRBJ1-4, with no clear D. Germline lookup yields CDR1 SGDLS and CDR2 YYNGEE. The CDR3 runs 14 residues. V lost 4 bases and J lost 4, with 11 bases in between. The CDR3 loop reads CASSSSGRNEKLFF. CDR3 DNA sequence: TGTGCCAGCAGCTCAAGTGGCCGTAATGAAAAACTGTTTTTT.

As concerns this clone: Other DNA sequences within the sample encode an identical CDR3. The rearrangement joins TRBV10-3 to TRBJ2-5; the D is unclear. V shed 0 bases and J shed 4 bases, with 6 bases lying between them. Per germline, CDR1 ENHRY and CDR2 SYGVKD. This CDR3 contains 13 residues. Written as DNA, the CDR3 is TGTGCCATCAGTGAGTCCGGCGGAGAGACCCAGTACTTC. Its protein product is CAISESGGETQYF.

This clone was picked up one time. The chain recombines TRBV9 with TRBJ2-3, with D unresolved. There are 12 residues in the CDR3. Deletions cut 6 bases from V and 2 bases from J, with 7 bases between. Germline CDR1 and CDR2: SGDLS and YYNGEE. CDR3 sequence reads: CASKSNTDTQYF. The CDR3 DNA reads TGTGCCAGCAAGAGCAACACAGATACGCAGTATTTT.

The chain joins TRBV9 to TRBJ2-3; 11 bases are a match to TRBD2. V trimming: 4 bases; J trimming: 0 bases; junction bases outside the gene matches: 7. This CDR3 spans 17 amino acids. The V gene's germline CDR1 is SGDLS and CDR2 YYNGEE. CDR3 region: CASSLLAGGSSTDTQYF. Here the CDR3 DNA reads TGTGCCAGCAGCCTCTTAGCGGGGGGGTCTAGCACAGATACGCAGTATTTT.

The chain joins TRBV4-3 to TRBJ2-2; 8 bases align to TRBD2. Trimming cost V 0 bases and J 0 bases; bases outside gene matches: 3. Germline loops: CDR1 LGHNA, CDR2 YSLEER. The CDR3 loop spans 17 amino acids. CDR3: CASSQDRGGTNTGELFF. CDR3 coding DNA: TGCGCCAGCAGCCAAGATCGCGGGGGGACGAACACCGGGGAGCTGTTTTTT.

Comment on this clone: Other DNA sequences within the sample encode an identical CDR3. The chain is built from TRBV29-1 and TRBJ1-5, with D possibly matching TRBD1 (5 bases). CDR3 length: 14 residues. Trimming stripped 6 bases from V and 0 bases from J, with 12 bases between. The germline V gene encodes CDR1 SQVTM and CDR2 ANQGSEA. The CDR3 is CSVGTDYSNQPQHF. In DNA form, the CDR3 reads TGCAGCGTCGGGACCGATTATAGCAATCAGCCCCAGCATTTT.

As regards this clone: The same CDR3 also results from other DNA sequences found in this sample. The chain employs TRBV30 and TRBJ1-1; D not resolved. This CDR3 has 13 residues. Germline loops: CDR1 GTSNPN, CDR2 SVGIG (reference sequence). V lost 1 base to trimming and J lost 0 bases, with 6 bases between them. CDR3 DNA: TGTGCCTGGAGTGCGGGGTTGAACACTGAAGCTTTCTTT. It encodes CAWSAGLNTEAFF.

This chain links TRBV5-1 with TRBJ2-7; D unresolved. Germline-derived CDR1 and CDR2 are SGHRS and YFSETQ. The CDR3 is 11 amino acids. V was clipped by 4 bases and J by 4 bases, with 6 bases between them. In DNA form, the CDR3 reads TGCGCCAGCAGCCAGAATTACGAGCAGTACTTC. It specifies CASSQNYEQYF.

In this sample, this clone turned up a few times. J is TRBJ1-1 and V is TRBV5-1; no clear D gene. Germline V lookup: CDR1 SGHRS, CDR2 YFSETQ. This CDR3 spans 13 amino acids. Trimming removed 0 bases at V and 0 bases at J, with 3 bases between. The chain's CDR3 is CASSLDMNTEAFF. CDR3 bases: TGCGCCAGCAGCTTGGACATGAACACTGAAGCTTTCTTT.

This sequence joins TRBV2 and TRBJ1-1; D ambiguous. Per germline, CDR1 SNHLY and CDR2 FYNNEI. This CDR3 spans 13 amino acids. The germline V and J ends were trimmed by 7 bases and 4 bases, with 13 bases remaining between them. The CDR3 protein is CASNVVLGTEAFF. The CDR3 region has the DNA TGTGCCAGCAATGTGGTCCTGGGCACTGAAGCTTTCTTT.

This clone was found a few times. V usage is TRBV7-3 and J usage is TRBJ2-3; D is unclear. The CDR3 is made up of 12 amino acids. In germline, CDR1 is SGHTA, CDR2 FQGTGA. Trimming shortened V by 4 bases and J by 2 bases, and 4 bases separated the two germline ends. The CDR3 DNA follows: TGTGCCAGCAGCTCTTTCACAGATACGCAGTATTTT. The encoded protein is CASSSFTDTQYF.

This clone appeared a few times. This rearrangement joins TRBV29-1 to TRBJ2-3; the D gene is possibly TRBD1 (6 bases). The germline V and J ends were trimmed by 1 base and 7 bases, with 15 bases remaining between them. CDR1 and CDR2 from the germline V gene are SQVTM and ANQGSEA. This CDR3 comprises 14 residues. This chain's CDR3 is CSVEGGQGRYTQYF. CDR3 DNA: TGCAGCGTTGAAGGGGGGCAGGGCAGATATACGCAGTATTTT.

The table lists this clone with a few counts. The chain couples TRBV6-6 to TRBJ2-5, with 7 bases identical to TRBD1. The CDR3 covers 13 residues. The J segment lost 3 bases and the V segment lost 7 bases, leaving 5 bases of the junction unmatched. CDR1 MNHNY and CDR2 SVGAGI come from the germline V gene (reference sequence). CDR3 nucleotides: TGTGCCAGCAACGGACAGGCCAAAGAGACCCAGTACTTC. It encodes CASNGQAKETQYF.

This rearrangement joins TRBV29-1 to TRBJ2-5, with TRBD1 matching over 8 bases. J lost 4 bases, V lost 3 bases, and 7 bases had no gene match. The germline V gene encodes CDR1 SQVTM and CDR2 ANQGSEA. The CDR3 consists of 14 residues. CDR3 DNA sequence: TGCAGCGTTGAGTGGACAGGGAGGCGAGAGACCCAGTACTTC. This sequence encodes CSVEWTGRRETQYF.

The chain uses TRBV11-1 and TRBJ2-1; D gene unclear. The CDR3 length is 15 residues. Germline V CDR1 and CDR2: SGHAT, FQDESV (reference sequence). Trimming shortened V by 3 bases and J by 6 bases, and 15 bases separated the two germline ends. The CDR3, as DNA: TGTGCCAGCAGCTTTCAACAGTCCGTATTCAATGAGCAGTTCTTC. It translates to CASSFQQSVFNEQFF.

The V gene is TRBV4-3, the J gene TRBJ1-6; D perhaps matches TRBD1 (5 bases). Germline CDR1 reads LGHNA; CDR2 reads YSLEER. Trimming removed 0 bases at V and 6 bases at J, with 12 bases between. The CDR3 is 16 amino acids. The CDR3 sequence is CASSQDSGRANSPLHF. CDR3 nucleotides: TGCGCCAGCAGCCAAGATTCCGGCAGGGCTAATTCACCCCTCCACTTT.